This T cell receptor beta chain was identified during a study of T-cell memory formation after mild COVID-19. Overall study results and limits: The study found balanced CD4/CD8 in clones contracting day 15 to 85 and a CD4+ lean in later expanders. Nothing confirmed that second-wave clones peaking on day 37 were specific for SARS-CoV-2.

Regarding this clonotype: Its cognate antigen is unknown.

TCRdb re-analysed the 5' RACE reads in MiXCR, keeping a single row per CDR3 protein. The sample yields fewer than 90,000 distinct CDR3 sequences, approximately 13% seen once. Sequenced: PBMCs or a T cell subset sorted from them (not recorded which). The sequence was collected from an adult woman who had mild COVID-19 (a few samples of this study predate the infection). Cell type and time point are not known.

The CDR3 reads CASSQVTGSLYGYTF. The CDR3 nucleotides read TGTGCCAGCAGCCAAGTCACAGGATCGTTGTATGGCTACACCTTC. The chain carries TRBV14 and TRBJ1-2, with D possibly being TRBD1 (5 bases). Between the trimmed V and J ends, which lost 1 base and 5 bases, there was a span of 14 bases. In germline, CDR1 is SGHDN, CDR2 FVKESK. The CDR3 runs to 15 residues.